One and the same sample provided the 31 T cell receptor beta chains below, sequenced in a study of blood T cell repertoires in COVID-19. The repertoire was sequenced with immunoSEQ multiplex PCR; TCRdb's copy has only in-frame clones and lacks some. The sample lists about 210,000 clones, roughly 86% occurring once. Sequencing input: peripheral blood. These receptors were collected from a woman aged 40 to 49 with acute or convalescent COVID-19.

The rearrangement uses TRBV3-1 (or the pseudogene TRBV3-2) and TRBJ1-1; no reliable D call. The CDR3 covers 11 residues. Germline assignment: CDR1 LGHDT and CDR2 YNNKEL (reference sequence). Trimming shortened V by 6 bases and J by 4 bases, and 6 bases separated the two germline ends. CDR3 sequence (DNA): TGTGCCAGCAGGGGAGGCACTGAAGCTTTCTTT. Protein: CASRGGTEAFF.

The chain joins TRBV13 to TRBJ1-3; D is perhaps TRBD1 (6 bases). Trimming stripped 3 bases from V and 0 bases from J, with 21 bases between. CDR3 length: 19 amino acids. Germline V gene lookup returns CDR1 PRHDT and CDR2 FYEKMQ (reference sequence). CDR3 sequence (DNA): TGTGCCAGCAGCTTGTACCAGGGGACCCCATCCGTCTCTGGAAACACCATATATTTT. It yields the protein CASSLYQGTPSVSGNTIYF. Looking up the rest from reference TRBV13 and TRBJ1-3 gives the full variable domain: AAGVIQSPRHLIKEKRETATLKCYPIPRHDTVYWYQQGPGQDPQFLISFYEKMQSDKGSIPDRFSAQQFSDYHSELNMSSLELGDSALYFCASSLYQGTPSVSGNTIYFGEGSWLTVV.

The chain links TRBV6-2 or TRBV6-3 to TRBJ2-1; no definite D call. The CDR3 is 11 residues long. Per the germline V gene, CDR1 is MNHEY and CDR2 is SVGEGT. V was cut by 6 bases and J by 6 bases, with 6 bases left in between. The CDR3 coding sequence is TGTGCCAGCAGCCGGAGCAATGAGCAGTTCTTC. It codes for CASSRSNEQFF.

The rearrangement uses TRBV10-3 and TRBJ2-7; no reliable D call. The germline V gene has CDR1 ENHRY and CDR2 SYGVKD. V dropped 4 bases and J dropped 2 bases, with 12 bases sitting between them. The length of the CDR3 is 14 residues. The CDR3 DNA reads TGTGCCATCAGTGCGACGACAATAGCCTACGAGCAGTACTTC. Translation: CAISATTIAYEQYF.

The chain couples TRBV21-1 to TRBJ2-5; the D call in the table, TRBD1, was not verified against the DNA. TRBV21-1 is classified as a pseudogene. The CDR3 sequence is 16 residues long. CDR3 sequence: CASSKPRGDRKETQYF. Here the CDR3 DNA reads TGTGCCAGCAGCAAACCAAGGGGGGACAGGAAAGAGACCCAGTACTTC.

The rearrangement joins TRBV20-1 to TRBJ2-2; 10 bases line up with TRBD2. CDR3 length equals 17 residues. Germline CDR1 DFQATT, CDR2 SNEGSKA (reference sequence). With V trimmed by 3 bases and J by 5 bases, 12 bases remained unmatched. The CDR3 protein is CSASSSGRAGTTGELFF. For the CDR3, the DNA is TGCAGTGCTAGTTCGAGCGGGAGGGCCGGTACGACCGGGGAGCTGTTTTTT.

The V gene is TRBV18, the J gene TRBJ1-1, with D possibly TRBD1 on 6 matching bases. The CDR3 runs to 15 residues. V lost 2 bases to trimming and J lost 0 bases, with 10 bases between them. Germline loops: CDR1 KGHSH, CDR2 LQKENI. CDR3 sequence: CASSPNRALNTEAFF. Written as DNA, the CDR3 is TGTGCCAGCTCACCAAACAGGGCCCTGAACACTGAAGCTTTCTTT.

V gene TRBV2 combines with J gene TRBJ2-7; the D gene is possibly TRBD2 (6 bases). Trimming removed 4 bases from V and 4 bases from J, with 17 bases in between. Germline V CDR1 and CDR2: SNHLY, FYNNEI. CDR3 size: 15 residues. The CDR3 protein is CASSARRDSSYEQYF. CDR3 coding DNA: TGTGCCAGCAGTGCGCGCCGGGACTCGTCTTACGAGCAGTACTTC. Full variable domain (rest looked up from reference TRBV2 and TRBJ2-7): EPEVTQTPSHQVTQMGQEVILRCVPISNHLYFYWYRQILGQKVEFLVSFYNNEISEKSEIFDDQFSVERPDGSNFTLKIRSTKLEDSAMYFCASSARRDSSYEQYFGPGTRLTVT.

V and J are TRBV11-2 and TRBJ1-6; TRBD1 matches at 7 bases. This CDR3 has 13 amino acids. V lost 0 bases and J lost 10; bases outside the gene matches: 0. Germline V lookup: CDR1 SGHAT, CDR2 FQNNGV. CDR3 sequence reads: CASSLDRGSPLHF. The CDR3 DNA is TGTGCCAGCAGCTTAGACAGGGGGTCACCCCTCCACTTT.

This chain's CDR3 is CASSRRQTNAYLGTEAFF. The CDR3 nucleotides are TGTGCCAGCAGTCGACGACAAACCAACGCCTACCTGGGCACTGAAGCTTTCTTT. The V gene is TRBV6-6, the J gene TRBJ1-1; D not certain. Trimming took off 5 bases at V and 4 bases at J, with 26 bases between the two ends. Germline V gives CDR1 MNHNY, CDR2 SVGAGI (reference sequence). The CDR3 length is 18 residues.

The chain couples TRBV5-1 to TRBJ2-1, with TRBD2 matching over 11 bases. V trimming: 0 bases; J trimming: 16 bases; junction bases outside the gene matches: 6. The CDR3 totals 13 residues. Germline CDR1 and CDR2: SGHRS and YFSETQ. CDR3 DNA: TGCGCCAGCAGCTTGGCACTAGCGGGAGTCGTCTTCTTC. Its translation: CASSLALAGVVFF.

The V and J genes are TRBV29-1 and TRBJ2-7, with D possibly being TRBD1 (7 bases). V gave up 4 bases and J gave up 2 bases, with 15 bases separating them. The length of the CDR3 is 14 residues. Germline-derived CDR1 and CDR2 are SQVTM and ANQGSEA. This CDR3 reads CSVARAGQTYEQYF. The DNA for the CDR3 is TGCAGCGTTGCTCGGGCGGGACAGACCTACGAGCAGTACTTC.

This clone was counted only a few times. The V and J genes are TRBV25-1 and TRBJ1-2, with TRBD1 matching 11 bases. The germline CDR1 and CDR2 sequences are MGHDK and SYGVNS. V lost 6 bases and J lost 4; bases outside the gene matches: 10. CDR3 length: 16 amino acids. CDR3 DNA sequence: TGTGCCAGCAGGAAGGGGGGACAGGGGGGAACCTATGGCTACACCTTC. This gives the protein CASRKGGQGGTYGYTF.

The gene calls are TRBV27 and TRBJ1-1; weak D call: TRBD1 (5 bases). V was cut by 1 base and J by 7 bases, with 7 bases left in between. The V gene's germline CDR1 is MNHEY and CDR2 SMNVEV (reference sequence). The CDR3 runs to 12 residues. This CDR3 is CASSLLGGEAFF. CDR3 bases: TGTGCCAGCAGTTTATTGGGGGGTGAAGCTTTCTTT.

In DNA, the CDR3 is TGTGCCAGCAGCGCCTTCAGGGATGGGTACGAGCAGTACTTC. It codes for CASSAFRDGYEQYF. The V gene is TRBV7-9, the J gene TRBJ2-7; possibly TRBD1 for D (5 bases). This CDR3 spans 14 amino acids. In germline, CDR1 is SEHNR, CDR2 FQNEAQ (reference sequence). The germline V and J ends were trimmed by 5 bases and 4 bases, with 15 bases remaining between them. The variable domain in full, with the rest retrieved from reference TRBV7-9 and TRBJ2-7, is DTGVSQNPRHKITKRGQNVTFRCDPISEHNRLYWYRQTLGQGPEFLTYFQNEAQLEKSRLLSDRFSAERPKGSFSTLEIQRTEQGDSAMYLCASSAFRDGYEQYFGPGTRLTVT.

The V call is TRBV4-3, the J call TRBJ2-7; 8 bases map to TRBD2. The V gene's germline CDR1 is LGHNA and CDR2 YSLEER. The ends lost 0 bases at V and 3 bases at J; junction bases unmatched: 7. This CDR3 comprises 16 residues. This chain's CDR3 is CASSQEWTSFYYEQYF. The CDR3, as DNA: TGCGCCAGCAGCCAAGAGTGGACTAGCTTTTACTACGAGCAGTACTTC.

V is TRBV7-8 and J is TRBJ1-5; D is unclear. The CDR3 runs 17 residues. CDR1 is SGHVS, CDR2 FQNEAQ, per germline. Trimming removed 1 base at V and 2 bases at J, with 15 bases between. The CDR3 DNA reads TGTGCCAGCAGCTTAGAGTCGGGTTACGCGGGCAATCAGCCCCAGCATTTT. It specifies CASSLESGYAGNQPQHF.

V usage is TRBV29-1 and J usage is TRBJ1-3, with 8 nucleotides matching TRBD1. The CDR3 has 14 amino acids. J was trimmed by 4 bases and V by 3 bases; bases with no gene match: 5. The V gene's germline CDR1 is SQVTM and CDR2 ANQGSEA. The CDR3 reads CSVDGQGEGNTIYF. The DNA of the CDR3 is TGCAGCGTTGATGGACAGGGCGAGGGAAACACCATATATTTT.

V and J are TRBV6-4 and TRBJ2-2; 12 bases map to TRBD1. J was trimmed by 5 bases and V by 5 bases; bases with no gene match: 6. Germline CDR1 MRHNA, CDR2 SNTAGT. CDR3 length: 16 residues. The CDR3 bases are TGTGCCAGCAGTCCGGGACAGGGGGCGCGGACCGGGGAGCTGTTTTTT. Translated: CASSPGQGARTGELFF.

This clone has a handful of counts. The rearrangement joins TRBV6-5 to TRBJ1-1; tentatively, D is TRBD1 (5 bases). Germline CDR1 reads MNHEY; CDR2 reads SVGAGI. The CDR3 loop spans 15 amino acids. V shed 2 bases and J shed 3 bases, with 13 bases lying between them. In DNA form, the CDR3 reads TGTGCCAGCAGTTACGGGGTCGGGGGTTACACTGAAGCTTTCTTT. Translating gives CASSYGVGGYTEAFF.

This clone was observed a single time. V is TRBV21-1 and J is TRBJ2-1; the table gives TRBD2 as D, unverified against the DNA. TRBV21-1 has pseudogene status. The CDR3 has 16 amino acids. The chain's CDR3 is CASSRGPGGPHNEQFF. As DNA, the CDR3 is TGTGCCAGCAGCAGAGGCCCGGGGGGACCCCACAATGAGCAGTTCTTC.

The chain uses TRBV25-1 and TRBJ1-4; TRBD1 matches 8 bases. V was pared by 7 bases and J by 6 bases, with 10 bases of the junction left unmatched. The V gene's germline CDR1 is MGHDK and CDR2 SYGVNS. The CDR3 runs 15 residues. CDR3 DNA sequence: TGTGCCAGCACTCCTACCAGGGGGCGGGATGAAAAACTGTTTTTT. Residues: CASTPTRGRDEKLFF.

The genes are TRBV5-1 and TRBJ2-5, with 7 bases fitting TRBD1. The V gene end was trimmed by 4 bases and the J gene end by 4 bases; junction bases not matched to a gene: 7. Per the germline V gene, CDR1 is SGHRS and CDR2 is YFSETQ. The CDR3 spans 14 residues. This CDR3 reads CASSGPGQRETQYF. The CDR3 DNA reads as TGCGCCAGCAGCGGGCCGGGACAGAGAGAGACCCAGTACTTC.

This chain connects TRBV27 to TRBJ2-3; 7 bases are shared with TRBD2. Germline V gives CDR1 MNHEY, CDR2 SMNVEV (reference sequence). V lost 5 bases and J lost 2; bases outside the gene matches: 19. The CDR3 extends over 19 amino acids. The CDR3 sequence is CASSPPPPGGRGTTDTQYF. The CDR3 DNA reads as TGTGCCAGCAGTCCGCCCCCCCCGGGGGGAAGGGGAACCACAGATACGCAGTATTTT.

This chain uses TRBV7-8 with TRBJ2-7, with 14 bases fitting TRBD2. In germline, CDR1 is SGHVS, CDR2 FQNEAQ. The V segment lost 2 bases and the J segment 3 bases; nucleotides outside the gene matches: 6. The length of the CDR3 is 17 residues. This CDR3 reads CASSLRTGTSGSYEQYF. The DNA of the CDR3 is TGTGCCAGCAGCTTAAGGACAGGGACTAGCGGGAGCTACGAGCAGTACTTC.

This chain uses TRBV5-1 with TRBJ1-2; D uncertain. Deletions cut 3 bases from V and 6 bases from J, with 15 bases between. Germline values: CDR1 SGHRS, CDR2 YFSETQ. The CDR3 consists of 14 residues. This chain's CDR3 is CASSYITRLDGYTF. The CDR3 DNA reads TGCGCCAGCAGCTACATTACCAGGTTAGATGGCTACACCTTC.

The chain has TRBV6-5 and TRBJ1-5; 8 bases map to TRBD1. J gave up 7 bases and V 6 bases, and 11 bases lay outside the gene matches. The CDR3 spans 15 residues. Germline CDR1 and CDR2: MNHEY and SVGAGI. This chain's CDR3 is CASSLGQASTQPQHF. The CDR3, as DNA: TGTGCCAGCAGCCTGGGACAGGCGTCAACGCAGCCCCAGCATTTT.

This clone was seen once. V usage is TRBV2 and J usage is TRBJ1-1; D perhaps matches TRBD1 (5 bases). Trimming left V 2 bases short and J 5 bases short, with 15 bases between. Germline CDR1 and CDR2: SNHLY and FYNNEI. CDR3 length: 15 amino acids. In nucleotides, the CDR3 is TGTGCCAGCAGTGAATTGGGGGAGGTTACGACTGAAGCTTTCTTT. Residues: CASSELGEVTTEAFF.

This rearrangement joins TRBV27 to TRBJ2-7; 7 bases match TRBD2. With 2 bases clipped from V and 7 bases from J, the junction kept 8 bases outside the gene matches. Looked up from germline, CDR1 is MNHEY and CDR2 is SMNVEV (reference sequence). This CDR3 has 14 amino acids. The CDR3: CASSLSAGVREQYF. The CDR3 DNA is TGTGCCAGCAGTTTAAGCGCGGGAGTGCGAGAGCAGTACTTC.

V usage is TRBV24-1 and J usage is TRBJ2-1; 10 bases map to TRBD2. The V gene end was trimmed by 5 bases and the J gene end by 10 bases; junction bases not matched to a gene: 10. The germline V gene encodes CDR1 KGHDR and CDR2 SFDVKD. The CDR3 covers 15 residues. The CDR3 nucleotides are TGTGCCACCAGTGGAGGGAGCGGGGGGGCTCAAGAGCAGTTCTTC. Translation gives CATSGGSGGAQEQFF.

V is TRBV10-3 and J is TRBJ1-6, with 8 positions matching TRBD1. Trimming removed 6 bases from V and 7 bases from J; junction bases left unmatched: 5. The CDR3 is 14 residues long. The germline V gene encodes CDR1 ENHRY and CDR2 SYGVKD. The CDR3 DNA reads TGTGCCATCAGGCCGGACAGGGTGAATTCACCCCTCCACTTT. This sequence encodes CAIRPDRVNSPLHF.